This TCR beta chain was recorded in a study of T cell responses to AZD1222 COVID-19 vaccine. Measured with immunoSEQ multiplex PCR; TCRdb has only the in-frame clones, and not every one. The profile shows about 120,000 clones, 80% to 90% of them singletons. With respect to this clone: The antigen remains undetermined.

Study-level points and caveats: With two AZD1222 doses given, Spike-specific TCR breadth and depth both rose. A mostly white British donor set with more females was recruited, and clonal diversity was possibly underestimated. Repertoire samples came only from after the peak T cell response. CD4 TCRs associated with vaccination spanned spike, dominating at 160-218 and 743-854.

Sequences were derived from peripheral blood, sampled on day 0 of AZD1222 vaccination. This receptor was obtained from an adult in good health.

The CDR3 nucleotides are TGTGCCACCAGCAGCGAAGAGGGTGGACCCCTCCACTTT. Encoded protein: CATSSEEGGPLHF. The rearrangement uses TRBV15 and TRBJ1-6; no reliable D call. This CDR3 contains 13 residues. The V gene's germline CDR1 is LNHNV and CDR2 YYDKDF (reference sequence). Trimming pared 3 bases from V and 12 bases from J, leaving 12 bases between. Full variable domain (outside the CDR3, taken from reference TRBV15 and TRBJ1-6): DAMVIQNPRYQVTQFGKPVTLSCSQTLNHNVMYWYQQKSSQAPKLLFHYYDKDFNNEADTPDNFQSRRPNTSFCFLDIRSPGLGDTAMYLCATSSEEGGPLHFGNGTRLTVT.